Below are 15 T cell receptor beta chains sequenced from a single sample in a study of T cells in Graves' hyperthyroidism and ophthalmopathy. Amplification of TCR beta CDR3 regions was performed using RNA transcripts as template. TCR CDR3 underwent first-round RT-PCR with the HTBI primer set. TCRdb passed the multiplex PCR reads through MiXCR, listing each CDR3 protein once. This table holds 550,000 to 850,000 distinct CDR3 sequences, around 20% found once. The sequenced sample was blood. The receptors stem from a woman between 45 and 60 years old with Graves' hyperthyroidism that later progressed to Graves' ophthalmopathy.

The chain has TRBV7-8 and TRBJ1-6, with 8 bases aligning to TRBD1. The CDR3 has 15 amino acids. With 1 base clipped from V and 7 bases from J, the junction kept 3 bases outside the gene matches. CDR1 and CDR2 from the germline V gene are SGHVS and FQNEAQ. The CDR3 is CASSLEDRANSPLHF. DNA of the CDR3: TGTGCCAGCAGCTTAGAGGACAGGGCCAATTCACCCCTCCACTTT.

V is TRBV2 and J is TRBJ2-3; 9 bases agree with TRBD1. J gave up 3 bases and V 10 bases, and 5 bases lay outside the gene matches. Germline V gene sequence: CDR1 SNHLY, CDR2 FYNNEI. The CDR3 has 13 amino acids. CDR3: CATRDRVTDTQYF. The CDR3 DNA follows: TGTGCCACTAGGGACAGGGTGACAGATACGCAGTATTTT.

This clonotype was detected only a few times. The gene calls are TRBV19 and TRBJ2-3, with 8 bases aligning to TRBD2. CDR3 length: 16 amino acids. The V segment lost 5 bases and the J segment 1 base; nucleotides outside the gene matches: 8. Germline V CDR1 and CDR2: LNHDA, SQIVND (reference sequence). The DNA for the CDR3 is TGTGCCAGTAGTCCCCCGGTTAGCGGGGGCACAGATACGCAGTATTTT. Its translation is CASSPPVSGGTDTQYF.

The chain couples TRBV11-2 to TRBJ2-6; D remains unclear. With 5 bases removed from V and 12 bases from J, the gap between germline ends came to 14 bases. Germline V gene lookup returns CDR1 SGHAT and CDR2 FQNNGV. The CDR3 spans 13 residues. CDR3: CASSAPGRSVLTF. In nucleotides, the CDR3 is TGTGCCAGCAGCGCCCCCGGGCGGTCCGTCCTGACTTTC.

The rearrangement uses TRBV14 and TRBJ1-6, with a possible D match to TRBD1 (6 bases). The V end was cut by 6 bases, the J end by 8 bases, with 17 bases between. Germline V CDR1 and CDR2: SGHDN, FVKESK. This CDR3 has 15 residues. CDR3 sequence: CASSLTTGFDSPLHF. The DNA of the CDR3 is TGTGCCAGCAGTCTAACGACAGGCTTTGATTCACCCCTCCACTTT. Full variable domain (missing parts from reference TRBV14 and TRBJ1-6): EAGVTQFPSHSVIEKGQTVTLRCDPISGHDNLYWYRRVMGKEIKFLLHFVKESKQDESGMPNNRFLAERTGGTYSTLKVQPAELEDSGVYFCASSLTTGFDSPLHFGNGTRLTVT.

The chain employs TRBV18 and TRBJ1-1, with TRBD1 matching 12 bases. Germline loops: CDR1 KGHSH, CDR2 LQKENI. The CDR3 contains 18 residues. V lost 1 base to trimming and J lost 0 bases; unmatched junction nucleotides: 6. CDR3 DNA sequence: TGTGCCAGCTCACCACGTTTCCGGGACAGGGGGCTGAACACTGAAGCTTTCTTT. Its protein product is CASSPRFRDRGLNTEAFF. The full variable domain, rest sourced from reference TRBV18 and TRBJ1-1, is NAGVMQNPRHLVRRRGQEARLRCSPMKGHSHVYWYRQLPEEGLKFMVYLQKENIIDESGMPKERFSAEFPKEGPSILRIQQVVRGDSAAYFCASSPRFRDRGLNTEAFFGQGTRLTVV.

The chain couples TRBV7-9 to TRBJ1-2; TRBD1 might be the D (6 bases). The CDR3 loop spans 14 amino acids. V was cut by 5 bases and J by 4 bases, with 14 bases left in between. CDR1 is SEHNR, CDR2 FQNEAQ, per germline (reference sequence). The CDR3 DNA reads as TGTGCCAGCAGCGCACAGGGAGAGGGCTATGGCTACACCTTC. As protein: CASSAQGEGYGYTF.

The V call is TRBV20-1, the J call TRBJ1-3; D not certain. The germline CDR1 and CDR2 sequences are DFQATT and SNEGSKA (reference sequence). Trimming left V 2 bases short and J 0 bases short, with 11 bases between. The CDR3 extends over 15 amino acids. CDR3 loop: CSARKEAFSGNTIYF. CDR3 sequence (DNA): TGCAGTGCTAGAAAAGAGGCTTTCTCTGGAAACACCATATATTTT.

To note about this clonotype: This may come from a read error, since a much larger clone is one base off. V gene TRBV3-1 combines with J gene TRBJ1-2; 10 positions match TRBD1. The germline CDR1 and CDR2 sequences are LGHDT and YNNKEL (reference sequence). The CDR3 is made up of 15 amino acids. The CDR3 here is CTSSHGDRGRDGYTF. The DNA of the CDR3 is TGTACCAGCAGCCATGGAGACAGGGGGCGCGATGGCTACACCTTC.

The chain recombines TRBV30 with TRBJ1-3; D not resolved. The CDR3 contains 13 residues. The V gene's germline CDR1 is GTSNPN and CDR2 SVGIG (reference sequence). The CDR3 loop reads CAADASSGNTIYF. DNA of the CDR3: TGTGCTGCTGACGCGAGCTCTGGAAACACCATATATTTT.

The CDR3 reads CASRGPGGVGTGELFF. The CDR3 DNA reads TGTGCCAGCAGGGGGCCAGGGGGCGTTGGCACCGGGGAGCTGTTTTTT. The rearrangement uses TRBV11-2 and TRBJ2-2, with TRBD1 identical over 8 bases. This CDR3 region has 16 residues. The V segment lost 6 bases and the J segment 4 bases; nucleotides outside the gene matches: 10. Germline-derived CDR1 and CDR2 are SGHAT and FQNNGV.

The V call is TRBV7-2, the J call TRBJ1-3; D call uncertain. This CDR3 is 14 amino acids long. With 3 bases removed from V and 1 base from J, the gap between germline ends came to 7 bases. Germline values: CDR1 SGHTA, CDR2 FQGNSA. DNA of the CDR3: TGTGCCAGCAGCTTTGAGTTTTCTGGAAACACCATATATTTT. This gives the protein CASSFEFSGNTIYF. Looking up the rest from reference TRBV7-2 and TRBJ1-3 gives the full variable domain: GAGVSQSPSNKVTEKGKDVELRCDPISGHTALYWYRQSLGQGLEFLIYFQGNSAPDKSGLPSDRFSAERTGGSVSTLTIQRTQQEDSAVYLCASSFEFSGNTIYFGEGSWLTVV.

The rearrangement joins TRBV20-1 to TRBJ1-4; D perhaps matches TRBD1 (6 bases). Per the germline V gene, CDR1 is DFQATT and CDR2 is SNEGSKA (reference sequence). Trimming shortened V by 0 bases and J by 0 bases, and 11 bases separated the two germline ends. CDR3 length: 16 residues. CDR3 region: CSARDPRTATNEKLFF. The CDR3 nucleotides read TGCAGTGCTAGAGACCCAAGGACAGCAACTAATGAAAAACTGTTTTTT.

This clonotype showed up many times. V is TRBV20-1 and J is TRBJ2-3; D is tentatively TRBD1 or TRBD2 (6 bases each). V lost 7 bases, J lost 4 bases, and 18 bases lay in between. Germline V lookup: CDR1 DFQATT, CDR2 SNEGSKA (reference sequence). This CDR3 has 14 amino acids. The CDR3 is CSGYPGAPSDTQYF. The CDR3 DNA reads TGCAGTGGGTATCCGGGGGCCCCTTCAGATACGCAGTATTTT.

This clonotype has at least ten counts. J is TRBJ1-1 and V is TRBV20-1; D is ambiguous. CDR3 length: 13 amino acids. CDR1 is DFQATT, CDR2 SNEGSKA, per germline (reference sequence). V gave up 3 bases and J gave up 1 base, with 9 bases separating them. The CDR3 loop reads CSARTGKNTEAFF. The CDR3 DNA reads as TGCAGTGCTAGGACTGGGAAGAACACTGAAGCTTTCTTT.